This TCR beta chain came from a study of shared clonotypes between healthy human individuals. Method: immunoSEQ multiplex PCR; TCRdb's copy keeps in-frame clones and lacks some. The sample has hundreds of thousands of clones, around two thirds seen once. This clone was counted ten times or more. Its antigen is as yet unknown. Study-wide results and limits: A small donor pool kept down the genetic and exposure-history diversity that was represented.

Sequencing was carried out using memory CD4+ T cells sorted from blood. Subset of the sample: CD45RA-negative fraction. The source of this sequence is a woman aged 25 to 39 in good health.

CDR3 protein: CASSESGGTEQYF. The CDR3 region has the DNA TGCGCCAGCAGTGAGTCAGGTGGGACCGAGCAGTACTTC. This sequence joins TRBV10-1 and TRBJ2-7; D may be TRBD1 or TRBD2 (5 bases each). This CDR3 spans 13 amino acids. The V gene's germline CDR1 is WNHNN and CDR2 SYGVQD (reference sequence). Trimming pared 0 bases from V and 6 bases from J, leaving 9 bases between.